This T cell receptor (beta chain) derives from a study of blood T cell repertoires in COVID-19. The wider study: The United States, Italy and Spain provided the acute and convalescent COVID-19 samples. T cells, B-cell-depleted T cells, or PBMCs supplied cDNA or gDNA.

Original methodology: For nucleated cells, counts were estimated from reference gene primer amplification. Generated by immunoSEQ multiplex PCR, the TCRdb table keeps only in-frame clones and is missing some. V and J calls and clone size follow that table, whereas D and trimming were derived from the DNA. The data show approximately 350,000 clones, around 92% seen once. The ends were cut back, 4 bases at V and 2 bases at J, with 12 bases in the middle. This CDR3 contains 14 residues. The germline V gene encodes CDR1 SGHRS and CDR2 YFSETQ. The origin of this receptor is a man aged 35 to 55 with acute or convalescent COVID-19. Input material: peripheral blood. The chain links TRBV5-1 to TRBJ1-2; maybe TRBD1 (5 bases). The CDR3 here is CASSRGTPNYGYTF. In DNA, the CDR3 is TGCGCCAGCAGCAGGGGTACACCAAACTATGGCTACACCTTC.